Sequencing of this T cell receptor beta chain was carried out in a study of technical replicates of blood from a few donors. The method was immunoSEQ multiplex PCR; TCRdb's version includes in-frame clones alone and lacks a portion of them. The table has about 75,000 clones, approximately 97% seen once. The junction had 4 bases not matched to a gene; V was cut back by 5 bases and J by 5 bases. The CDR3 is made up of 13 amino acids. Germline V gene lookup returns CDR1 SGHTA and CDR2 FQGTGA. The sequence came from a human donor in good health. The sequencing sample was made of T cells isolated from PBMCs. This chain joins TRBV7-3 and TRBJ1-1, with 8 nucleotides matching TRBD1. The DNA of the CDR3 is TGTGCCAGCAGCCCGGACAGGGAGACTGAAGCTTTCTTT. Translated: CASSPDRETEAFF.